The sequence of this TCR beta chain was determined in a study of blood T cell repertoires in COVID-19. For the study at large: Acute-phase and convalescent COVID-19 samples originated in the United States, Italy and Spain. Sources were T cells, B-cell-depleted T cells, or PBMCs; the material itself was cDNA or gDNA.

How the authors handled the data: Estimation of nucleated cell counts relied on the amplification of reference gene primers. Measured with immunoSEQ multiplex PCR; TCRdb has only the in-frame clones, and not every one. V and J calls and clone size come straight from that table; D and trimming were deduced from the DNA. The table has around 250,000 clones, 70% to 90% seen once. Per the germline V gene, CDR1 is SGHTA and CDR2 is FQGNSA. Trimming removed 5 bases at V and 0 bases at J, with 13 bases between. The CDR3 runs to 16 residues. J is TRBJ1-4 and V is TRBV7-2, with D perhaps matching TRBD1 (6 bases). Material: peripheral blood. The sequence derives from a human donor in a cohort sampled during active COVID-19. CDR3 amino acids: CASSRRQVSTNEKLFF. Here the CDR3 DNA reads TGTGCCAGCAGCCGTCGACAGGTCTCAACTAATGAAAAACTGTTTTTT.